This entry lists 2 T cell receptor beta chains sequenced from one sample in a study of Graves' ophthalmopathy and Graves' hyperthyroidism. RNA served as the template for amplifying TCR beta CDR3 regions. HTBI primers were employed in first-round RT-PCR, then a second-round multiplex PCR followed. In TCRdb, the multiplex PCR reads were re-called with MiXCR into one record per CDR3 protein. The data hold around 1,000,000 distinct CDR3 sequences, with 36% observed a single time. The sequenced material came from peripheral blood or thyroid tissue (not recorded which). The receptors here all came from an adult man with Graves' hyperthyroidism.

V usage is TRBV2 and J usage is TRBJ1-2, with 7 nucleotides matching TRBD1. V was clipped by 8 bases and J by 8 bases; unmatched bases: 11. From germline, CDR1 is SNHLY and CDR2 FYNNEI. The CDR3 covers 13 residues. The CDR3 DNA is TGTGCCAGCTCGCGGATCTCAGGGGGAGGCTACACCTTC. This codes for CASSRISGGGYTF.

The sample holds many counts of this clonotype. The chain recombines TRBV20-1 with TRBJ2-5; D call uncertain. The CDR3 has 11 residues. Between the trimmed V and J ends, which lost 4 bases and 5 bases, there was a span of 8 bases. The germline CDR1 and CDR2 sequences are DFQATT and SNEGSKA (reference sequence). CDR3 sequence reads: CSATIPETQYF. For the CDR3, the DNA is TGCAGTGCTACGATCCCGGAGACCCAGTACTTC.